The 8 T cell receptor beta chains listed next were all sequenced from one sample in a study of shared clonotypes between healthy human individuals. Assay used: immunoSEQ multiplex PCR; TCRdb lists only in-frame clones, some missing. The sample has 850,000 to 1,200,000 clones, about 70% seen once. Sample: memory CD4+ T cells sorted from blood. Specified subset: CD45RA-negative fraction. The source is a young man in good health.

This clone showed up just once. The genes are TRBV10-2 and TRBJ1-1; 7 bases fit TRBD1. Germline trimming cut 6 bases from V and 5 bases from J; bases unmatched to any gene: 9. Germline CDR1 WSHSY, CDR2 SAAADI. This CDR3 has 14 residues. The CDR3 region is CASRAGTARTEAFF. In DNA, the CDR3 is TGCGCCAGCAGGGCCGGGACAGCGAGGACTGAAGCTTTCTTT.

The rearrangement joins TRBV21-1 to TRBJ2-5; the DNA was not compared with TRBD2, the D call given in the table. TRBV21-1 is shown as a pseudogene. The CDR3 has 17 amino acids. The DNA of the CDR3 is TGTGCCAGCAGCAAAGAAGCTAGCGGGAGTTTGTCGGAGACCCAGTACTTC. Protein product: CASSKEASGSLSETQYF.

This clone was seen once. This chain links TRBV10-3 with TRBJ2-5; TRBD2 aligns across 12 bases. The CDR3 sequence is 15 residues long. Trimming cost V 6 bases and J 1 base; bases outside gene matches: 3. Per the germline V gene, CDR1 is ENHRY and CDR2 is SYGVKD. Here the CDR3 DNA reads TGTGCCATCAGGGCTAGCGGGGGGGCCCAAGAGACCCAGTACTTC. This translates into CAIRASGGAQETQYF.

Comments on this clone: Just one base apart from a much larger clone, this may be a read error. The chain carries TRBV10-1 and TRBJ2-7; a weak D match, TRBD2 (6 bases). This CDR3 comprises 10 residues. Germline lookup yields CDR1 WNHNN and CDR2 SYGVQD (reference sequence). Trimming pared 11 bases from V and 7 bases from J, leaving 12 bases between. Written as DNA, the CDR3 is TGCGCCGGCGGGATGCGGGAGCAGTACTTC. Translated: CAGGMREQYF.

The J gene is TRBJ2-7, the V gene TRBV11-2; D gene ambiguous. The V end lost 0 bases, the J end lost 3 bases, and 12 bases lay between the germline ends. CDR3 length: 15 residues. Germline V lookup: CDR1 SGHAT, CDR2 FQNNGV. CDR3 nucleotide sequence: TGTGCCAGCAGCTTAGATTTGCGCGGAGTCTACGAGCAGTACTTC. It codes for CASSLDLRGVYEQYF.

Note on this clone: This probably arose from a read error, given a far larger clone one base away. This sequence joins TRBV6-5 and TRBJ1-2; D is undetermined. The CDR3 is made up of 11 amino acids. Trimming cost V 5 bases and J 2 bases, with 3 bases left between them. Germline-derived CDR1 and CDR2 are MNHEY and SVGAGI. CDR3 coding DNA: TGTGCCAGCAGTGAAAACTATGGCTACACCTTC. Protein: CASSENYGYTF.

This clone was recorded at least ten times. In the same sample, other DNA sequences code for this CDR3. The DNA for the CDR3 is TGCAGCGTTGACAGGGGGACTGAAGCTTTCTTT. Protein product: CSVDRGTEAFF. J is TRBJ1-1 and V is TRBV29-1, with 7 bases identical to TRBD1. CDR1 and CDR2 (germline): SQVTM, ANQGSEA. Losses at the gene ends were 3 bases for V and 5 bases for J; bases not matched to a gene: 0. The CDR3 consists of 11 residues.

V and J are TRBV30 and TRBJ2-6, with 8 positions matching TRBD1. The CDR3 has 15 amino acids. V was clipped by 5 bases and J by 2 bases; unmatched bases: 5. CDR1 and CDR2 from the germline V gene are GTSNPN and SVGIG (reference sequence). This CDR3 reads CAWGEQGAGANVLTF. In DNA, the CDR3 is TGTGCCTGGGGGGAACAGGGGGCTGGGGCCAACGTCCTGACTTTC.